This T cell receptor (beta chain) was recorded in a study of OX40 agonist ivuxolimab in advanced cancers. The wider study: Intravenous ivuxolimab was administered to patients every 2 weeks at 0.01 to 10 mg/kg. Findings and caveats of the study: Antigens targeted by the expanded peripheral T cells were not determined. Clones of CD4+ and CD8+ blood T cells grew by week 6 at doses of 0.1 to 3.0 mg/kg.

As regards this clone: What it recognizes is unknown.

Germline trimming cut 2 bases from V and 5 bases from J; bases unmatched to any gene: 6. Germline V gives CDR1 KGHSH, CDR2 LQKENI. The CDR3 is made up of 15 amino acids. Here immunoSEQ multiplex PCR was the method, and the copy in TCRdb shows in-frame clones only, minus some. Here the sample spans some 70,000 clones, about 91% being singletons. The sequenced sample was CD4+ or CD8+ T cells sorted from blood, obtained in a trial of the OX40 agonist ivuxolimab. The genes are TRBV18 and TRBJ2-5; 9 nucleotides align to TRBD2. The source of this sequence is an adult with an advanced solid tumor such as melanoma, head and neck, liver or kidney cancer. Here the CDR3 DNA reads TGTGCCAGCTCACCAGGTTCGAGCGGGGGGGAGACCCAGTACTTC. It encodes CASSPGSSGGETQYF.